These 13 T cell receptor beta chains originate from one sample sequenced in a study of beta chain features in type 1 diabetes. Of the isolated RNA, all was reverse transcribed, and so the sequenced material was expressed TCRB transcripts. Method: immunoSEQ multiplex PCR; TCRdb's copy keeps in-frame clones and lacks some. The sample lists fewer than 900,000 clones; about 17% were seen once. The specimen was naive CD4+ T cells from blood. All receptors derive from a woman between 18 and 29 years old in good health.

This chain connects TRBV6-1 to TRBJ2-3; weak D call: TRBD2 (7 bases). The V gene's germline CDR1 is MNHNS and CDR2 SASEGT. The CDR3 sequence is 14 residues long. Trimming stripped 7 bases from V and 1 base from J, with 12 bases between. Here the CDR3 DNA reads TGTGCCAGCACCTTGGGGGGGCGCACAGATACGCAGTATTTT. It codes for CASTLGGRTDTQYF.

CDR3 region: CASSPPLWTPSQAFF. The CDR3 coding sequence is TGTGCCAGCAGCCCGCCCTTATGGACGCCGAGTCAAGCTTTCTTT. The rearrangement joins TRBV7-9 to TRBJ1-1; no reliable D call. Per germline, CDR1 SEHNR and CDR2 FQNEAQ (reference sequence). The ends were cut back, 5 bases at V and 9 bases at J, with 22 bases in the middle. The CDR3 is made up of 15 amino acids.

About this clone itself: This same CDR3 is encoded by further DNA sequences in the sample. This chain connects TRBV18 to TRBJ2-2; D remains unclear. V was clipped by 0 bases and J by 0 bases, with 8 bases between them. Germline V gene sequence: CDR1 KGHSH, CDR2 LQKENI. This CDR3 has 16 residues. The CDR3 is CASSPPGQANTGELFF. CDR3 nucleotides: TGTGCCAGCTCACCACCGGGTCAGGCGAACACCGGGGAGCTGTTTTTT.

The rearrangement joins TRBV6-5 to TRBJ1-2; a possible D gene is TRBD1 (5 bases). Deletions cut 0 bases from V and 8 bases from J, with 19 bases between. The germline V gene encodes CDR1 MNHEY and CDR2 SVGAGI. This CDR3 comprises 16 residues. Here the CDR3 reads CASSYSISGLRRGYTF. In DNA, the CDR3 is TGTGCCAGCAGTTACTCGATTTCAGGGCTTCGTCGGGGCTACACCTTC.

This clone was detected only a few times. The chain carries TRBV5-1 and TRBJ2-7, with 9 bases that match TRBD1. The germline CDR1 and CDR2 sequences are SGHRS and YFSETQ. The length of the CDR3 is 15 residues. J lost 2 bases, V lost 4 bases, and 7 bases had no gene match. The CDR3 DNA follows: TGCGCCAGCAGCCTCGGACAGGGGACCACCTACGAGCAGTACTTC. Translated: CASSLGQGTTYEQYF.

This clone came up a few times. The CDR3 nucleotides read TGTGCCAGCAGCGAGAGAGATACGCAGTATTTT. Translation: CASSERDTQYF. The rearrangement uses TRBV6-5 and TRBJ2-3, with unresolved D. Between the trimmed V and J ends, which lost 6 bases and 5 bases, there was a span of 6 bases. Looked up from germline, CDR1 is MNHEY and CDR2 is SVGAGI. The CDR3 runs to 11 residues.

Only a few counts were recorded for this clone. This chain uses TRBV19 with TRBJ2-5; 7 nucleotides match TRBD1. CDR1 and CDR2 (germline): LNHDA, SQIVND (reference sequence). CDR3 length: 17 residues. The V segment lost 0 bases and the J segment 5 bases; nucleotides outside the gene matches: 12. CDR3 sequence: CASSIEYLGTDEETQYF. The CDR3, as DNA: TGTGCCAGTAGTATAGAGTACCTGGGGACAGATGAGGAGACCCAGTACTTC.

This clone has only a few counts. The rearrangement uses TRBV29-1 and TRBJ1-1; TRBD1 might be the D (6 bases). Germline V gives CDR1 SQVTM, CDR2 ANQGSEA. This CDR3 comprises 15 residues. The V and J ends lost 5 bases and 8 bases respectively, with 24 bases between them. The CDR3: CSVSNSGGRSIEAFF. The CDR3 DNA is TGCAGCGTTTCAAATTCGGGGGGCCGCTCCATAGAAGCTTTCTTT.

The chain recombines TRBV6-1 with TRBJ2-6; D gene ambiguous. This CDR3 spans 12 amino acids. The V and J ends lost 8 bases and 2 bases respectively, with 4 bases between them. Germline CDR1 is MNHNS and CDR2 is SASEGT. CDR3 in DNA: TGTGCCAGCGAGACTGGGGCCAACGTCCTGACTTTC. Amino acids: CASETGANVLTF.

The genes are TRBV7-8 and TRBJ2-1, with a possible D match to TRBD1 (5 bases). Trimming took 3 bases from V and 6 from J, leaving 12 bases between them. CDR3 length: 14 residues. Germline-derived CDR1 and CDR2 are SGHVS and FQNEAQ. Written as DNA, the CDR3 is TGTGCCAGCAGCTTGTCTCCTAGGGGCAATGAGCAGTTCTTC. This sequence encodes CASSLSPRGNEQFF.

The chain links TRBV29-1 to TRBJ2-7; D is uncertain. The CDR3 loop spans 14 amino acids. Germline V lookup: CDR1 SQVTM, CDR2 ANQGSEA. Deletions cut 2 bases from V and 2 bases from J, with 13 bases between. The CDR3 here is CSVEIGGKPYEQYF. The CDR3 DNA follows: TGCAGCGTTGAAATAGGTGGGAAACCCTACGAGCAGTACTTC.

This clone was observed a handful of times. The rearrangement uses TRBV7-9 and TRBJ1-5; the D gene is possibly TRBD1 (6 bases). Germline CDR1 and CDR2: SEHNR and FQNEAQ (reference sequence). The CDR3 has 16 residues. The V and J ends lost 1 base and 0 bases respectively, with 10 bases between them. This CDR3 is CASSLGGGRSNQPQHF. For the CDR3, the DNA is TGTGCCAGCAGCTTAGGCGGGGGGCGTAGCAATCAGCCCCAGCATTTT. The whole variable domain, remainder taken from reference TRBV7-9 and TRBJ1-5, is DTGVSQNPRHKITKRGQNVTFRCDPISEHNRLYWYRQTLGQGPEFLTYFQNEAQLEKSRLLSDRFSAERPKGSFSTLEIQRTEQGDSAMYLCASSLGGGRSNQPQHFGDGTRLSIL.

CDR3 coding DNA: TGTGCCAGCAGAGTCGAGAACACCGGGGAGCTGTTTTTT. This encodes CASRVENTGELFF. The V call is TRBV25-1, the J call TRBJ2-2; D remains unclear. Germline loops: CDR1 MGHDK, CDR2 SYGVNS. V was shortened by 6 bases and J by 1 base, with 6 bases between the two germline ends. This CDR3 contains 13 residues.